What follows are 21 T cell receptor beta chains derived from one specimen sequenced in a study of T-cell memory formation after mild COVID-19. TCRdb reprocessed the 5' RACE reads with MiXCR, giving one entry per CDR3 protein. The table has roughly 240,000 distinct CDR3 sequences, roughly 15% seen once. Sample: PBMCs or a T cell subset sorted from them (not recorded which). The receptors derive from an adult woman who had mild COVID-19 (a few samples of this study predate the infection). Cell type and time point are not known.

This chain uses TRBV30 with TRBJ1-2; D not resolved. Deletions cut 3 bases from V and 2 bases from J, with 7 bases between. In germline, CDR1 is GTSNPN, CDR2 SVGIG (reference sequence). This CDR3 spans 12 amino acids. In nucleotides, the CDR3 is TGTGCCTGGAGGGTCCCAAACTATGGCTACACCTTC. Its protein product is CAWRVPNYGYTF.

This clonotype was recorded many times. CDR3 loop: CASSFWGGGAGNEQFF. The CDR3 bases are TGTGCCAGCAGTTTTTGGGGAGGGGGAGCCGGCAATGAGCAGTTCTTC. The rearrangement links TRBV12-3 or TRBV12-4 to TRBJ2-1, with D possibly TRBD2 on 7 matching bases. The CDR3 length is 16 residues. V was pared by 3 bases and J by 6 bases, with 18 bases between.

There are a few counts of this clonotype. V gene TRBV12-3 or TRBV12-4 combines with J gene TRBJ1-1; a possible D gene is TRBD1 (5 bases). V was cut by 3 bases and J by 1 base, with 18 bases left in between. The CDR3 has 17 amino acids. CDR3 residues: CASSFWTLTTSNTEAFF. The CDR3 region has the DNA TGTGCCAGCAGTTTCTGGACACTAACAACCTCGAACACTGAAGCTTTCTTT.

At least ten counts were recorded for this clonotype. The J gene is TRBJ2-7, the V gene TRBV7-9; 9 positions match TRBD1. After removal of 5 bases from V and 2 bases from J, the junction contained 7 bases not matched to a gene. Per the germline V gene, CDR1 is SEHNR and CDR2 is FQNEAQ (reference sequence). This CDR3 comprises 15 residues. CDR3 DNA: TGTGCCAGCAGCGCCCTGACAGGGGGACCCTACGAGCAGTACTTC. It yields the protein CASSALTGGPYEQYF.

J is TRBJ2-1 and V is TRBV12-3 or TRBV12-4; unclear D gene. V lost 3 bases to trimming and J lost 8 bases, with 5 bases between them. This CDR3 is 11 amino acids long. CDR3 region: CASSFGYEQFF. The DNA for the CDR3 is TGTGCCAGCAGTTTTGGTTATGAGCAGTTCTTC.

V and J are TRBV2 and TRBJ2-3; D might be TRBD2 (6 bases). The V end was cut by 7 bases, the J end by 3 bases, with 17 bases between. Germline CDR1 and CDR2: SNHLY and FYNNEI. The CDR3 is made up of 15 amino acids. The CDR3 bases are TGTGCCAGCATAGGGGTGCGGGGCAAAACAGATACGCAGTATTTT. Amino acids: CASIGVRGKTDTQYF. Complete variable domain (other parts from reference TRBV2 and TRBJ2-3): EPEVTQTPSHQVTQMGQEVILRCVPISNHLYFYWYRQILGQKVEFLVSFYNNEISEKSEIFDDQFSVERPDGSNFTLKIRSTKLEDSAMYFCASIGVRGKTDTQYFGPGTRLTVL.

Only a few counts were recorded for this clonotype. J is TRBJ2-3 and V is TRBV3-1, with 12 nucleotides matching TRBD2. V lost 1 base and J lost 2; bases outside the gene matches: 4. The CDR3 extends over 17 amino acids. Germline CDR1 is LGHDT and CDR2 is YNNKEL (reference sequence). The CDR3 is CASSQGRLAGDTDTQYF. The CDR3 coding sequence is TGTGCCAGCAGCCAAGGCCGACTAGCGGGAGACACAGATACGCAGTATTTT.

This clonotype was observed a handful of times. The chain has TRBV18 and TRBJ1-5; D not certain. The length of the CDR3 is 15 residues. CDR1 is KGHSH and CDR2 is LQKENI in the germline V gene. V was shortened by 1 base and J by 4 bases, with 11 bases between the two germline ends. The DNA for the CDR3 is TGTGCCAGCTCACCACAGGTGGGCGGTAATCAGCCCCAGCATTTT. Translated, it gives CASSPQVGGNQPQHF.

The V gene is TRBV3-1, the J gene TRBJ2-7, with 9 bases lining up with TRBD1. Germline V gene data show CDR1 as LGHDT and CDR2 as YNNKEL (reference sequence). The junction had 9 bases not matched to a gene; V was cut back by 3 bases and J by 6 bases. This CDR3 contains 15 residues. CDR3 loop: CASSHRDRAQGEQYF. The CDR3 nucleotides are TGTGCCAGCAGCCACCGGGACAGGGCCCAGGGCGAGCAGTACTTC.

This clonotype was counted a few times. V usage is TRBV5-8 and J usage is TRBJ2-3; possible D gene TRBD1, 6 bases. Trimming took off 4 bases at V and 8 bases at J, with 17 bases between the two ends. Germline CDR1 SGHTS, CDR2 YDEGEE. This CDR3 is built from 14 residues. The CDR3 DNA is TGTGCCAGCAGCCCTGGGGGCCTGCAAGGTACGCAGTATTTT. Translated, it gives CASSPGGLQGTQYF. The variable domain in full, completed from reference TRBV5-8 and TRBJ2-3, reads EAGVTQSPTHLIKTRGQQATLRCSPISGHTSVYWYQQALGLGLQFLLWYDEGEERNRGNFPPRFSGRQFPNYSSELNVNALELEDSALYLCASSPGGLQGTQYFGPGTRLTVL.

This clonotype was recorded at least ten times. J is TRBJ1-5 and V is TRBV18; 7 nucleotides match TRBD1. Germline V CDR1 and CDR2: KGHSH, LQKENI. V shed 2 bases and J 0 bases; nucleotides not matched to a gene: 10. The CDR3 loop spans 18 amino acids. The CDR3, as DNA: TGTGCCAGCTCACCAATCAGACAGGGATCTTATAGCAATCAGCCCCAGCATTTT. Translation: CASSPIRQGSYSNQPQHF. The entire variable domain, with the rest obtained from reference TRBV18 and TRBJ1-5, is as follows: NAGVMQNPRHLVRRRGQEARLRCSPMKGHSHVYWYRQLPEEGLKFMVYLQKENIIDESGMPKERFSAEFPKEGPSILRIQQVVRGDSAAYFCASSPIRQGSYSNQPQHFGDGTRLSIL.

The V and J genes are TRBV6-6 and TRBJ1-4; the match to TRBD1 covers 10 bases. The CDR3 is made up of 14 amino acids. The ends lost 4 bases at V and 7 bases at J; junction bases unmatched: 3. Germline-derived CDR1 and CDR2 are MNHNY and SVGAGI (reference sequence). In nucleotides, the CDR3 is TGTGCCAGCAGTTTGGGACAGGGGAGTGAAAAACTGTTTTTT. This encodes CASSLGQGSEKLFF.

This clonotype came up a few times. The chain carries TRBV5-6 and TRBJ1-2; D remains unclear. With 2 bases removed from V and 4 bases from J, the gap between germline ends came to 12 bases. CDR3 length equals 14 residues. CDR1 and CDR2 (germline): SGHDT, YYEEEE. The CDR3 sequence: CASSLPAGAYGYTF. CDR3 coding DNA: TGTGCCAGCAGCTTACCAGCGGGAGCCTATGGCTACACCTTC.

The chain has TRBV3-1 and TRBJ2-1, with 8 bases aligning to TRBD2. The germline gives CDR1 LGHDT, CDR2 YNNKEL (reference sequence). This CDR3 spans 15 amino acids. V lost 1 base to trimming and J lost 7 bases; unmatched junction nucleotides: 6. The CDR3 protein is CASSQGLARVNEQFF. CDR3 nucleotide sequence: TGTGCCAGCAGCCAAGGACTAGCGAGGGTGAATGAGCAGTTCTTC.

The V gene is TRBV27, the J gene TRBJ1-1; tentatively, D is TRBD1 (6 bases). CDR1 is MNHEY, CDR2 SMNVEV, per germline (reference sequence). V was clipped by 6 bases and J by 6 bases, with 17 bases between them. This CDR3 has 14 amino acids. DNA of the CDR3: TGTGCCAGCAGGGGAAGGAAGGGGGGCGCTGAAGCTTTCTTT. It yields the protein CASRGRKGGAEAFF.

The V gene is TRBV11-3, the J gene TRBJ2-2; possible D gene TRBD2, 5 bases. The CDR3 runs 14 residues. V lost 1 base to trimming and J lost 6 bases, with 9 bases between them. Germline CDR1 reads SGHNT; CDR2 reads YENEEA. In DNA form, the CDR3 reads TGTGCCAGCAGCTTAGGAGGGAAAGCCGGGGAGCTGTTTTTT. Its translation is CASSLGGKAGELFF. Together with reference TRBV11-3 and TRBJ2-2, the CDR3 gives the full variable domain: EAGVVQSPRYKIIEKKQPVAFWCNPISGHNTLYWYLQNLGQGPELLIRYENEEAVDDSQLPKDRFSAERLKGVDSTLKIQPAELGDSAVYLCASSLGGKAGELFFGEGSRLTVL.

The chain has TRBV30 and TRBJ2-1; D might be TRBD2 (6 bases). The V gene lost 1 base and the J gene lost 6 bases, with 13 bases spanning the gap. The CDR3 extends over 14 amino acids. Germline CDR1 and CDR2: GTSNPN and SVGIG (reference sequence). The CDR3 bases are TGTGCCTGGAGTGGGCTGGCGGAGGGCAATGAGCAGTTCTTC. Translating it yields CAWSGLAEGNEQFF.

This clonotype was counted a few times. The chain combines TRBV3-1 with TRBJ2-5; possible D gene TRBD2, 8 bases. With 1 base removed from V and 5 bases from J, the gap between germline ends came to 14 bases. The CDR3 is made up of 15 amino acids. Germline values: CDR1 LGHDT, CDR2 YNNKEL (reference sequence). Written as DNA, the CDR3 is TGTGCCAGCAGCCAAGTAATAGCGGGACAGGAGACCCAGTACTTC. Translation: CASSQVIAGQETQYF.

This clonotype was found many times. CDR3 amino acids: CASRYRTSGRASEQYF. CDR3 sequence (DNA): TGTGCCAGCAGATACCGGACTAGCGGGAGGGCGTCCGAGCAGTACTTC. V gene TRBV12-3 or TRBV12-4 combines with J gene TRBJ2-7; TRBD2 matches at 15 bases. V was pared by 6 bases and J by 6 bases, with 9 bases of the junction left unmatched. The CDR3 runs to 16 residues.

This clonotype was picked up a small number of times. V usage is TRBV20-1 and J usage is TRBJ2-7; D assignment may be TRBD1 or TRBD2 (6 bases each). The CDR3 extends over 11 amino acids. The V and J ends lost 4 bases and 7 bases respectively, with 11 bases between them. Germline V gene data show CDR1 as DFQATT and CDR2 as SNEGSKA (reference sequence). CDR3 bases: TGCAGTGCTATGGGGGGACATGAGCAGTACTTC. This sequence encodes CSAMGGHEQYF.

This chain joins TRBV19 and TRBJ1-1; 8 nucleotides align to TRBD1. The V segment lost 7 bases and the J segment 1 base; nucleotides outside the gene matches: 8. Germline lookup yields CDR1 LNHDA and CDR2 SQIVND (reference sequence). The CDR3 is 15 residues long. CDR3 loop: CASTVGDRTNTEAFF. DNA of the CDR3: TGTGCCAGTACCGTAGGGGACAGGACGAACACTGAAGCTTTCTTT.